Listed below are T cell receptor beta chains from one sample, sequenced in a study of immune characteristics of hereditary and idiopathic chronic pancreatitis. TCRdb's copy holds only in-frame clones and misses some; the assay was immunoSEQ multiplex PCR. This sample carries some 15,000 clones, over 70% of them seen once, and the ten largest clones take around 14%. The sample taken for sequencing was pancreas tissue with hereditary chronic pancreatitis. The receptors here all came from a human donor with chronic pancreatitis. Both conserved end residues are part of each CDR3. Each record gives: J gene, clone size, V gene, CDR3 protein. A row's size may be missing; if present it is once, few, many or a size class.

TRBJ1-2,-,TRBV9,CASSTPTTGADYGYTF
TRBJ2-7,-,TRBV7-7,CASSSGTSAIHEQYF
TRBJ2-1,-,TRBV2,CASSDQGFGEQFF
TRBJ2-7,-,TRBV2,CASSVDVGAGFSYEQYF
TRBJ2-3,-,TRBV6-4,CASSLAGGPGDTQYF
TRBJ2-5,-,TRBV16,CASSQDRGETQYF
TRBJ2-3,-,TRBV3-1/TRBV3-2,CASSQEGAYTDTQYF
TRBJ2-4,-,TRBV18,CASSPNSGKNIQYF
TRBJ1-5,-,TRBV28,CASSLIWASQLSNQPQHF
TRBJ2-7,medium-sized,TRBV9,CASNSRGESYEQYF
TRBJ2-5,-,TRBV24-1,CATSDFPGTGGAETQYF
TRBJ2-1,-,TRBV9,CASSVLGFYNEQFF
TRBJ2-2,few,TRBV6-4,CASSYTRNTGELFF
TRBJ2-5,-,TRBV28,CASSRAGAAGRAQYF
TRBJ1-5,-,TRBV2,CASRGQQGQPQHF
TRBJ2-7,-,TRBV5-1,CASSLAVSYEQYF
TRBJ2-1,-,TRBV28,CASSLPSGSGSNDEQFF
TRBJ2-1,-,TRBV24-1,CATSRTGSYNEQFF
TRBJ1-4,-,TRBV7-3,CASSLTPTTNEKLFF
TRBJ2-1,-,TRBV10-1,CASSELEDFLNEQFF
TRBJ1-5,few,TRBV6-6,CASSYFRGQGNQPQHF
TRBJ2-5,-,TRBV3-1/TRBV3-2,CASSQDSAQETQYF
TRBJ2-1,-,TRBV5-1,CASSVYNEQFF
TRBJ1-2,-,TRBV27,CASRSGTGSYTF
TRBJ2-3,-,TRBV19,CASSTSGSTDTQYF
TRBJ2-7,-,TRBV30,CAWSVQREVGEQYF
TRBJ2-1,-,TRBV28,CASIAAGSYNEQFF
TRBJ2-7,-,TRBV24-1,CATVGGRTHEQYF
TRBJ2-3,-,TRBV5-1,CASSLGLAGERTDTQYF
TRBJ2-7,-,TRBV19,CASSISRGYEQYF
TRBJ2-4,-,TRBV29-1,CSVEDLAKNIQYF
TRBJ2-7,-,TRBV5-6,CASSLRLSSYEQYF
TRBJ2-1,few,TRBV12-3/TRBV12-4,CASNYFLGNEQFF
TRBJ1-5,once,TRBV18,CASSPTQGLQPQHF
TRBJ2-1,-,TRBV19,CASSEDRLGSYNEQFF
TRBJ2-1,-,TRBV7-3,CASSFGTTGDEQFF
TRBJ2-1,medium-sized,TRBV20-1,CSASGLAGVMNEQFF
TRBJ2-7,-,TRBV18,CASSPGTGAYEQYF
TRBJ1-1,-,TRBV28,CASSSPVDTEAFF
TRBJ1-3,-,TRBV6-6,CASSYQTGGTGNTIYF
TRBJ2-2,-,TRBV7-9,CASSFPGELFF
TRBJ1-5,few,TRBV16,CASTSRGDSNQPQHF
TRBJ2-7,-,TRBV12-3/TRBV12-4,CASSYTNSYEQYF